This TCR beta chain stems from a study of sequential checkpoint blockade in melanoma. Described treatment: randomized to nivolumab then ipilimumab (arm A) or the reverse (arm B). TCRdb's copy holds only in-frame clones and misses some; the assay was immunoSEQ multiplex PCR. Found here are tens of thousands of clones, roughly four fifths of them singletons; the top ten hold 4.5% to 7%. CDR1 is SGDLS and CDR2 is YYNGEE in the germline V gene. This CDR3 region has 14 residues. V lost 0 bases to trimming and J lost 6 bases, with 10 bases between them. This chain links TRBV9 with TRBJ2-1; D is ambiguous. This sequence was found in a human donor with melanoma. The sample was CD8+ T cells sorted from blood (inferred from file names), taken from a patient given nivolumab and ipilimumab in sequence. The DNA of the CDR3 is TGTGCCAGCAGCGTAGGACTCTCGGGCAATGAGCAGTTCTTC. It encodes CASSVGLSGNEQFF.